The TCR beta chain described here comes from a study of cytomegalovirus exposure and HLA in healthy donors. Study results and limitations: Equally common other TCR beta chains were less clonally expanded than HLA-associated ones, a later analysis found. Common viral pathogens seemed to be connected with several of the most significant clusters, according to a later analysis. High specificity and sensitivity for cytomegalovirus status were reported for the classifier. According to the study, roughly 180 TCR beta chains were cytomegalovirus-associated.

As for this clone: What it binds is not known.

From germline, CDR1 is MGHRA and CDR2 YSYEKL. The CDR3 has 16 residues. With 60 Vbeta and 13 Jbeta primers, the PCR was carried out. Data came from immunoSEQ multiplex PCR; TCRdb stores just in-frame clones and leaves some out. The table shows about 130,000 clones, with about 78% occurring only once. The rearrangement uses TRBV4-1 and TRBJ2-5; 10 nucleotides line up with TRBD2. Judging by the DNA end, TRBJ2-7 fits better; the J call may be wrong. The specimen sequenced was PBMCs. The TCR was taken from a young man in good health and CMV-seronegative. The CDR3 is CASSQLAGVPPYEQYF. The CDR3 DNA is TGCGCCAGCAGCCAACTAGCGGGGGTCCCTCCCTACGAGCAGTACTTC.